These 7 T cell receptor beta chains came from one sample sequenced in a study of blood T cell repertoires in COVID-19. The repertoire was sequenced with immunoSEQ multiplex PCR; TCRdb's copy has only in-frame clones and lacks some. Among roughly 700,000 clones listed, 70% to 90% were seen once. The sample consisted of peripheral blood. The origin of the receptors is a woman aged 18-29 years with acute or convalescent COVID-19.

The V gene is TRBV2, the J gene TRBJ1-5; no reliable D call. Per germline, CDR1 SNHLY and CDR2 FYNNEI. The ends were cut back, 4 bases at V and 1 base at J, with 11 bases in the middle. The CDR3 totals 15 residues. The CDR3 DNA sequence: TGTGCCAGCAGTGTAAGTCGGGTAAGCAATCAGCCCCAGCATTTT. Residues: CASSVSRVSNQPQHF.

The chain combines TRBV7-9 with TRBJ2-7; a weak D match, TRBD2 (6 bases). The CDR3 is 16 residues long. CDR1 and CDR2 from the germline V gene are SEHNR and FQNEAQ (reference sequence). V was trimmed by 4 bases and J by 3 bases, leaving 19 bases between them. The DNA for the CDR3 is TGTGCCAGCAGCTCACCCCCGGAGGGTTTTCACTACGAGCAGTACTTC. This sequence encodes CASSSPPEGFHYEQYF. The variable domain in full, with the rest retrieved from reference TRBV7-9 and TRBJ2-7, is DTGVSQNPRHKITKRGQNVTFRCDPISEHNRLYWYRQTLGQGPEFLTYFQNEAQLEKSRLLSDRFSAERPKGSFSTLEIQRTEQGDSAMYLCASSSPPEGFHYEQYFGPGTRLTVT.

This chain links TRBV30 with TRBJ2-7, with 7 bases lining up with TRBD1. The CDR3 length is 15 residues. Germline loops: CDR1 GTSNPN, CDR2 SVGIG (reference sequence). Trimming at V came to 2 bases and at J to 0 bases, leaving 7 bases not matched to a gene. CDR3 sequence (DNA): TGTGCCTGGAGTATATCACAGGGGCTCTCCTACGAGCAGTACTTC. Protein: CAWSISQGLSYEQYF.

The rearrangement joins TRBV29-1 to TRBJ2-2; a possible D gene is TRBD2 (5 bases). CDR1 is SQVTM, CDR2 ANQGSEA, per germline. The V end lost 3 bases, the J end lost 7 bases, and 6 bases lay between the germline ends. The CDR3 runs 11 residues. The CDR3, as DNA: TGCAGCGTTGACGGGGTCGGGGAGCTGTTTTTT. This sequence encodes CSVDGVGELFF.

In its sample, this clone was seen once. CDR3 DNA: TGCAGTGGGGGGGGCTTGAACACTGAAGCTTTCTTT. Translating gives CSGGGLNTEAFF. The chain links TRBV29-1 to TRBJ1-1; possible D gene TRBD1, 6 bases. CDR3 length: 12 amino acids. The germline gives CDR1 SQVTM, CDR2 ANQGSEA.

The chain uses TRBV12-3 or TRBV12-4 and TRBJ1-5; D gene unclear. CDR3 length: 12 residues. Trimming took off 5 bases at V and 6 bases at J, with 8 bases between the two ends. CDR3 in DNA: TGTGCCAGCAGTACAGATCCTCAGCCCCAGCATTTT. Translation: CASSTDPQPQHF.

CDR3 residues: CSVRQGVVLDTEAFF. The DNA for the CDR3 is TGCAGCGTAAGACAGGGCGTTGTACTGGACACTGAAGCTTTCTTT. The V call is TRBV29-1, the J call TRBJ1-1, with 7 bases identical to TRBD1. V was clipped by 6 bases and J by 3 bases; unmatched bases: 13. This CDR3 is built from 15 residues. Germline values: CDR1 SQVTM, CDR2 ANQGSEA.